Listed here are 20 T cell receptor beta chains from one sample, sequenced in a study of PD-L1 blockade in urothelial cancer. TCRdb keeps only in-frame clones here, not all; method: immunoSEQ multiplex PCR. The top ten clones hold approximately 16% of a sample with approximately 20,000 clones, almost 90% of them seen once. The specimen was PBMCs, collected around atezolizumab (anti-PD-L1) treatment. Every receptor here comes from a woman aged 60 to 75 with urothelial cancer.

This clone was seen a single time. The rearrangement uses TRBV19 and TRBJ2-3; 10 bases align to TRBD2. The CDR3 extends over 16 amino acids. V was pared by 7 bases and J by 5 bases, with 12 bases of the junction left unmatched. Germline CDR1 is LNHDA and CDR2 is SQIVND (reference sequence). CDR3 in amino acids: CASNPLSSGRGDTQYF. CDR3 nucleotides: TGTGCCAGTAATCCCTTATCTAGCGGGAGAGGAGATACGCAGTATTTT.

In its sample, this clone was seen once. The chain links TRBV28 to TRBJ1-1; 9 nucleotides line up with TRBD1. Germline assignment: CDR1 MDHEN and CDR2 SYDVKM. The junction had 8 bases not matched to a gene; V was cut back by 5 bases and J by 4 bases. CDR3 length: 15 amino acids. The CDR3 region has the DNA TGTGCCAGCAGTAAAATCGGGACAGGGTTCACTGAAGCTTTCTTT. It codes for CASSKIGTGFTEAFF.

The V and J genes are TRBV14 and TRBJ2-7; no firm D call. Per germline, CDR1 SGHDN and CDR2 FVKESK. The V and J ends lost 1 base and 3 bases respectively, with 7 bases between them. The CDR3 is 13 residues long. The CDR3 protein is CASSQGGNYEQYF. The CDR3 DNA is TGTGCCAGCAGCCAAGGAGGCAACTACGAGCAGTACTTC.

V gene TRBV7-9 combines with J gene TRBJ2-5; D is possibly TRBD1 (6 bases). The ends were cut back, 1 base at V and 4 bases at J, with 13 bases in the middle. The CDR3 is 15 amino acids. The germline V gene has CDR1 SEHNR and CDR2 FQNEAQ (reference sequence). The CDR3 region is CASSLVRRGRETQYF. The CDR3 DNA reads TGTGCCAGCAGCTTAGTTCGCAGGGGTCGAGAGACCCAGTACTTC.

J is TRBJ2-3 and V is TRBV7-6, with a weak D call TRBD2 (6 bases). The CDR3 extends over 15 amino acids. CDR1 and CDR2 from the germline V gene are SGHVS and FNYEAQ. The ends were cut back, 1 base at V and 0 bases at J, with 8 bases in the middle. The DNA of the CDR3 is TGTGCCAGCAGCTTAGTCGCGGGGAGCACAGATACGCAGTATTTT. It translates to CASSLVAGSTDTQYF.

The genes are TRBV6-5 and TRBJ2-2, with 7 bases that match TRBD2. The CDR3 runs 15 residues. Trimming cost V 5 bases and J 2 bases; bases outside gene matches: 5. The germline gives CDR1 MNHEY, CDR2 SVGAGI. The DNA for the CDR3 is TGTGCCAGCAGTAGATCGGGAGGAAACACCGGGGAGCTGTTTTTT. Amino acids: CASSRSGGNTGELFF.

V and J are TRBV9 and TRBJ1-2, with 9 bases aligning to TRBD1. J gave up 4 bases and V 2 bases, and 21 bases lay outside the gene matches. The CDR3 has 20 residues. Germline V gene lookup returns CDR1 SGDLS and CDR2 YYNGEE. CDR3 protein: CASSVTHIRNRDREGYGYTF. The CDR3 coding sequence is TGTGCCAGCAGCGTCACTCATATACGGAACCGGGACAGGGAGGGCTATGGCTACACCTTC.

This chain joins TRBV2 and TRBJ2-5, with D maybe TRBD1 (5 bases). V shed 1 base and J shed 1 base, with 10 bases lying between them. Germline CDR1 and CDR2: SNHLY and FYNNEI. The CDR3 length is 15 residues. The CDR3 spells CASSEDRTSQETQYF. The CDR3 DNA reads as TGTGCCAGCAGTGAAGACAGGACAAGCCAAGAGACCCAGTACTTC.

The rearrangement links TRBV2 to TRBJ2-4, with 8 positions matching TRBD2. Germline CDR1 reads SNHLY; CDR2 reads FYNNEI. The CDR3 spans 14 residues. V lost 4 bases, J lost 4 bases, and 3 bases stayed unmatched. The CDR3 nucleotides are TGTGCCAGCAGTGGAGGGACTAGAAAAAACATTCAGTACTTC. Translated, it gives CASSGGTRKNIQYF.

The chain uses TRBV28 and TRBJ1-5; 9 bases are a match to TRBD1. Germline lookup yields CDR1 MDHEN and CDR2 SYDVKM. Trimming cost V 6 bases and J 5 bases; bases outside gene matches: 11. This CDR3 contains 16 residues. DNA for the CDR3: TGTGCCAGCAGGATCTACAGGGGGCGCAGGGATCAGCCCCAGCATTTT. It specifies CASRIYRGRRDQPQHF.

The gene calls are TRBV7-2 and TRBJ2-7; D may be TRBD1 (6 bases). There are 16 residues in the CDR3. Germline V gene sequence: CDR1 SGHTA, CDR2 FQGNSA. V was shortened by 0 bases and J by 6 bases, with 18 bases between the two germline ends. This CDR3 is CASSLATGSLFGEQYF. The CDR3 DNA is TGTGCCAGCAGCTTAGCGACAGGAAGCTTGTTTGGCGAGCAGTACTTC.

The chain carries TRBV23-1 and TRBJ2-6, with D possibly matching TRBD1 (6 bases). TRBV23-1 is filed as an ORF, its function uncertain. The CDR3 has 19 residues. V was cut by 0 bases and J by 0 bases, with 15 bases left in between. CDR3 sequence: CASSQSKGQLCSGANVLTF. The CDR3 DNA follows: TGCGCCAGCAGTCAATCAAAGGGACAACTCTGCTCTGGGGCCAACGTCCTGACTTTC.

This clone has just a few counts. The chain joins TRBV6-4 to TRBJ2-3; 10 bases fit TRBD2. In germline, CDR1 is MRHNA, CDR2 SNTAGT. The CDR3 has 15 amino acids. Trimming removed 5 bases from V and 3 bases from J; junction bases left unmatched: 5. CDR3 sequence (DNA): TGTGCCAGCAGTCAAACTAGCGGGATTACAGATACGCAGTATTTT. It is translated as CASSQTSGITDTQYF.

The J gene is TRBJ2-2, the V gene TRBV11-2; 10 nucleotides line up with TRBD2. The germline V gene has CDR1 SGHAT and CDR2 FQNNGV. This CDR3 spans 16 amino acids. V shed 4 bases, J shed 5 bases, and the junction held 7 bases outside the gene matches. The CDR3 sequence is CASSSSSGSRTGELFF. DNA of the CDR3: TGTGCCAGCAGCTCATCTAGCGGGAGCAGGACCGGGGAGCTGTTTTTT.

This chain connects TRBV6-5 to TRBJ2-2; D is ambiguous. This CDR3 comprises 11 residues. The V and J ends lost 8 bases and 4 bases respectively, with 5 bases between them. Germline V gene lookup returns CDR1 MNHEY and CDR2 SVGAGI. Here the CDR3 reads CASGRTGELFF. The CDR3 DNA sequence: TGTGCCAGCGGCCGCACCGGGGAGCTGTTTTTT.

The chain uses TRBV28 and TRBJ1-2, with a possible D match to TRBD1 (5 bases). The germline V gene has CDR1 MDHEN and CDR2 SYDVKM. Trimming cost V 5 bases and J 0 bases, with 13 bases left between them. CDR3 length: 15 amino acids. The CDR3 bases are TGTGCCAGCAGTCCCGGGGGAAAAACTAACTATGGCTACACCTTC. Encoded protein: CASSPGGKTNYGYTF.

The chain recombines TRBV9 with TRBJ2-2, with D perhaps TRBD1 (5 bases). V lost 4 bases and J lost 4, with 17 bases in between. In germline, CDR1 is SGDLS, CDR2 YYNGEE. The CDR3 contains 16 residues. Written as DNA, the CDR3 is TGTGCCAGCAGCCCAACACCCGGACACATCACCGGGGAGCTGTTTTTT. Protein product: CASSPTPGHITGELFF.

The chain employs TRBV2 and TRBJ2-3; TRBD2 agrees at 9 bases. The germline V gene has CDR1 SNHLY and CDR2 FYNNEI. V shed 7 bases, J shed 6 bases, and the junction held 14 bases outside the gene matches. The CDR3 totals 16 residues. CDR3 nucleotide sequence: TGTGCCAGCATTCGGGTGGGCGGGAGGGCCGGGGATACGCAGTATTTT. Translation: CASIRVGGRAGDTQYF.

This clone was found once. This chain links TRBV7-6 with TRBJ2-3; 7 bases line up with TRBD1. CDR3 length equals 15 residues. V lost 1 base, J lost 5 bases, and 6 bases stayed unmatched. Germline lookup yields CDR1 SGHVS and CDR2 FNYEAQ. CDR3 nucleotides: TGTGCCAGCAGCTTAGAGGGGGCGAGGAGAGATACGCAGTATTTT. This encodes CASSLEGARRDTQYF.

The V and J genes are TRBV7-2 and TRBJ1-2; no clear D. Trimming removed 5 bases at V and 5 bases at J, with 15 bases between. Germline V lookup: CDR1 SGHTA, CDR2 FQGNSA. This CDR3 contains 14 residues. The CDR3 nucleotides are TGTGCCAGCAGCCAAGGTCCGGGTCTTTATGGCTACACCTTC. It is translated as CASSQGPGLYGYTF. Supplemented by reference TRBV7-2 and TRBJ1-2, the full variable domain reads GAGVSQSPSNKVTEKGKDVELRCDPISGHTALYWYRQSLGQGLEFLIYFQGNSAPDKSGLPSDRFSAERTGGSVSTLTIQRTQQEDSAVYLCASSQGPGLYGYTFGSGTRLTVV.